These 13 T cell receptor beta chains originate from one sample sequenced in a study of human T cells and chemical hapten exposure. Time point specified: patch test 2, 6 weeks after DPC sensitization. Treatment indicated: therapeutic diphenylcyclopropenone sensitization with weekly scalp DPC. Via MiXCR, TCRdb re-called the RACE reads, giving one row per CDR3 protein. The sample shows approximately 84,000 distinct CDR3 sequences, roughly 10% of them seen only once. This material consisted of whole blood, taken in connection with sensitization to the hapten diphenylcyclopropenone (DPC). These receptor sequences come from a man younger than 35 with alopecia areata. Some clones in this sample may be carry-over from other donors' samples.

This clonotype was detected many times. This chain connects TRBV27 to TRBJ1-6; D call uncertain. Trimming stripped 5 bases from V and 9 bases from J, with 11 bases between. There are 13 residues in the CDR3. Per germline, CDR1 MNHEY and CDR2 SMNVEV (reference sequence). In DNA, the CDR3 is TGTGCCAGCAGTCCCGGTGGGGTTTCACCCCTCCACTTT. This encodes CASSPGGVSPLHF.

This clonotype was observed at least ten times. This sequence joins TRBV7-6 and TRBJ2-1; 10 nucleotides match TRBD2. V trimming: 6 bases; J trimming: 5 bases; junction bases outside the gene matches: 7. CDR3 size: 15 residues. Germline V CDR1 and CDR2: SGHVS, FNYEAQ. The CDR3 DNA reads TGTGCCAGCAGGATCACTAGCGGGGCCAACAATGAGCAGTTCTTC. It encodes CASRITSGANNEQFF.

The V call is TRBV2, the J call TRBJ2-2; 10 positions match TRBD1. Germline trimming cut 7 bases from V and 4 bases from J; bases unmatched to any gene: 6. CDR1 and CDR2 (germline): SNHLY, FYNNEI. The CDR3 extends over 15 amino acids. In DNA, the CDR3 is TGTGCCAGCACCGGGACAGGGGCTCCCACCGGGGAGCTGTTTTTT. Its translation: CASTGTGAPTGELFF.

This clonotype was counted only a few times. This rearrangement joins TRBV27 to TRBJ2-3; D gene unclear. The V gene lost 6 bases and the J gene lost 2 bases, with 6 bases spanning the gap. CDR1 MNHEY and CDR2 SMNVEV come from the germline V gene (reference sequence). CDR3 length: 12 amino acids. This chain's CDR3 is CASSSITDTQYF. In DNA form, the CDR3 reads TGTGCCAGCAGCTCCATCACAGATACGCAGTATTTT.

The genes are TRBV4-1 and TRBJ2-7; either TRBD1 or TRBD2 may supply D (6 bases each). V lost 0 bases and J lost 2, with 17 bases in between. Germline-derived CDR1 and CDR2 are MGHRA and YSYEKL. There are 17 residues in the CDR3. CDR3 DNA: TGCGCCAGCAGCCAAGACGGGATCGGGGGCTCAACCTACGAGCAGTACTTC. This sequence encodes CASSQDGIGGSTYEQYF.

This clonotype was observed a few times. In DNA, the CDR3 is TGTGCCAGCAGCCTCGGACAGGGGTACAGCAATCAGCCCCAGCATTTT. It codes for CASSLGQGYSNQPQHF. The chain recombines TRBV7-6 with TRBJ1-5, with 9 positions matching TRBD1. V shed 5 bases and J 1 base; nucleotides not matched to a gene: 6. CDR3 length equals 16 residues. CDR1 and CDR2 (germline): SGHVS, FNYEAQ.

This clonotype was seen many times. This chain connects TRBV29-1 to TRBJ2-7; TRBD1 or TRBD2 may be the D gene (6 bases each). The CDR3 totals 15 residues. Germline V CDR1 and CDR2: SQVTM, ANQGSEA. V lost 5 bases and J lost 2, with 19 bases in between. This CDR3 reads CSVHQSGADPYEQYF. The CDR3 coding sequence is TGCAGCGTTCACCAGTCGGGGGCGGACCCCTACGAGCAGTACTTC.

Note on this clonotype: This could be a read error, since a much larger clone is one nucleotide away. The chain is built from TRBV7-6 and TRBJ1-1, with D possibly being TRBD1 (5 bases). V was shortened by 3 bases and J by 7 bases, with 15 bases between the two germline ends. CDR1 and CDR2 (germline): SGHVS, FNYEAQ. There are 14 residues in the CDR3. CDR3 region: CASSFEEGINEAFF. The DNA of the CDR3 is TGTGCCAGCAGCTTTGAGGAGGGGATCAATGAAGCTTTCTTT.

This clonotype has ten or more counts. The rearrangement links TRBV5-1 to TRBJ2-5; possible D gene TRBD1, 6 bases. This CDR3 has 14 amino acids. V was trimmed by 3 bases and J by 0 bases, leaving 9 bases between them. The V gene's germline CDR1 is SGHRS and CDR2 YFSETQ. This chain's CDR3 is CASSYGQNQETQYF. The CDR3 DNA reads TGCGCCAGCAGCTACGGACAGAACCAAGAGACCCAGTACTTC.

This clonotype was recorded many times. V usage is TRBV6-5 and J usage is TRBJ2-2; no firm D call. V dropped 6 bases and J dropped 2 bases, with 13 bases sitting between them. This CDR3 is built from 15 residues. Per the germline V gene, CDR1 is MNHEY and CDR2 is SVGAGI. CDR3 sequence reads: CASSPLPTNTGELFF. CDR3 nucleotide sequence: TGTGCCAGCAGCCCATTGCCCACTAACACCGGGGAGCTGTTTTTT.

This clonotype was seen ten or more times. The CDR3 bases are TGTGCCAGCAGCTTAGTTAGCGGGACAGGGGCCTCAGGGAGCAATCAGCCCCAGCATTTT. This sequence encodes CASSLVSGTGASGSNQPQHF. The gene calls are TRBV7-2 and TRBJ1-5; 10 bases are a match to TRBD1. V shed 1 base and J 1 base; nucleotides not matched to a gene: 13. CDR3 length equals 20 residues. CDR1 and CDR2 (germline): SGHTA, FQGNSA.

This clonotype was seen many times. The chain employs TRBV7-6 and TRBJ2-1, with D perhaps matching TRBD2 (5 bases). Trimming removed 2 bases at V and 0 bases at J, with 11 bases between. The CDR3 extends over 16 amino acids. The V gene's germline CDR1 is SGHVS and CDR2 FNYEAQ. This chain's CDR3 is CASSLREQFSYNEQFF. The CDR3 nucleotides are TGTGCCAGCAGCTTACGGGAACAGTTCTCCTACAATGAGCAGTTCTTC.

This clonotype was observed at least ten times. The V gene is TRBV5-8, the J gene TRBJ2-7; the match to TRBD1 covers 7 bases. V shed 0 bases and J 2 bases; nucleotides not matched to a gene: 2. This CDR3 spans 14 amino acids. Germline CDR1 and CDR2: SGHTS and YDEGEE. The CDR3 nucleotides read TGTGCCAGCAGCTTGGGGGACAGAACCTACGAGCAGTACTTC. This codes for CASSLGDRTYEQYF.